These 6 T cell receptor beta chains share one sample of origin, sequenced in a study of regulatory T cells in long-lasting Graves disease (dated by TCRdb to about 2021). Explained via the paper, the time point label denotes: newly diagnosed GD, antithyroid drugs for less than 3 months. For both TCR sequencing and RNA sequencing, RNA was extracted from PBMCs using TRIzol. The receptor library was made with multiplex PCR. For sequencing, an Illumina HiSeq 4000 was employed. TCR beta libraries were built with iRepertoire HTBI primers and Arm-PCR amplification of CDR3 regions. The public reads were reprocessed in TCRdb via fastp at Q25 and MiXCR, keeping in-frame beta chains. Every entry covers one CDR3 protein and lists the most common genes and DNA from its rows. In this sample the table shows roughly 560,000 distinct CDR3 sequences, around 12% of which occur a single time. The ten largest clones represent almost 9% of the sample.

The same data also went into a second study, on T cells in Graves' hyperthyroidism and ophthalmopathy.

Sequences were derived from peripheral blood mononuclear cells (PBMCs), sampled at new diagnosis, from a patient treated with antithyroid drugs. The origin of the receptors is a woman aged 25 to 39 with Graves disease. Donor details come from another sample of the same person, matched by shared clones.

Many counts were recorded for this clonotype. The rearrangement joins TRBV30 to TRBJ2-7; 10 nucleotides agree with TRBD1. Germline CDR1 GTSNPN, CDR2 SVGIG (reference sequence). This CDR3 is 14 amino acids long. J was trimmed by 1 base and V by 4 bases; bases with no gene match: 4. CDR3 sequence reads: CAWTRQGASYEQYF. CDR3 sequence (DNA): TGTGCCTGGACGAGACAGGGGGCGTCCTACGAGCAGTACTTC.

This clonotype has at least ten counts. The J gene is TRBJ1-1, the V gene TRBV20-1; tentative D call: TRBD1 (6 bases). This CDR3 region has 11 residues. Trimming removed 6 bases at V and 4 bases at J, with 9 bases between. Germline loops: CDR1 DFQATT, CDR2 SNEGSKA (reference sequence). The CDR3: CSARTVTEAFF. CDR3 DNA: TGCAGTGCGCGGACAGTCACTGAAGCTTTCTTT.

This clonotype was seen more than once but under ten times. V is TRBV14 and J is TRBJ2-1; D tentatively reads TRBD1 or TRBD2 (5 bases each). Trimming cost V 0 bases and J 13 bases, with 19 bases left between them. Germline CDR1 and CDR2: SGHDN and FVKESK. The CDR3 extends over 15 amino acids. This CDR3 reads CASSQEGSRGRFQFF. CDR3 bases: TGTGCCAGCAGCCAAGAAGGGTCGAGGGGAAGGTTTCAGTTCTTC. Using reference TRBV14 and TRBJ2-1 for the parts outside the CDR3, the full variable domain is EAGVTQFPSHSVIEKGQTVTLRCDPISGHDNLYWYRRVMGKEIKFLLHFVKESKQDESGMPNNRFLAERTGGTYSTLKVQPAELEDSGVYFCASSQEGSRGRFQFFGPGTRLTVL.

This clonotype has a count of ten or more. The chain uses TRBV24-1 and TRBJ2-1; TRBD2 matches 11 bases. The CDR3 spans 19 residues. V shed 0 bases, J shed 0 bases, and the junction held 6 bases outside the gene matches. CDR1 is KGHDR and CDR2 is SFDVKD in the germline V gene. This CDR3 reads CATSDLPGTSGLSYNEQFF. Here the CDR3 DNA reads TGTGCCACCAGTGATTTGCCGGGGACTAGCGGCCTCTCCTACAATGAGCAGTTCTTC.

The sample holds many counts of this clonotype. The chain employs TRBV19 and TRBJ2-3; TRBD1 aligns across 8 bases. After removal of 7 bases from V and 4 bases from J, the junction contained 10 bases not matched to a gene. The CDR3 runs to 15 residues. The germline V gene encodes CDR1 LNHDA and CDR2 SQIVND (reference sequence). CDR3: CASTHRDRTADTQYF. The CDR3 DNA follows: TGTGCCAGTACACACCGGGACAGGACGGCAGATACGCAGTATTTT.

The chain combines TRBV30 with TRBJ2-5; TRBD1 matches 7 bases. J lost 3 bases, V lost 1 base, and 5 bases had no gene match. CDR1 and CDR2 from the germline V gene are GTSNPN and SVGIG (reference sequence). The CDR3 consists of 14 residues. Here the CDR3 reads CAWSAPQGKETQYF. The CDR3 bases are TGTGCCTGGAGTGCCCCACAGGGGAAAGAGACCCAGTACTTC.